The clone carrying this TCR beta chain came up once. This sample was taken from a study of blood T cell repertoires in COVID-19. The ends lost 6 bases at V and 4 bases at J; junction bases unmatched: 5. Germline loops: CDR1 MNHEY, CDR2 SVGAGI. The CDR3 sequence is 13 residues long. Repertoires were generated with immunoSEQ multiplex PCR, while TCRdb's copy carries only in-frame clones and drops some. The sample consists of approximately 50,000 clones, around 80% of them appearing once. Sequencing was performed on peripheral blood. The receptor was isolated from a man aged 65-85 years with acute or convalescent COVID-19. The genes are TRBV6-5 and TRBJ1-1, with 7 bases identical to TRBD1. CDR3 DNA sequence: TGTGCCAGCAGACCTCGACAGGGCACTGAAGCTTTCTTT. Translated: CASRPRQGTEAFF.